This entry features one T cell receptor beta chain sequence. Its specificity is unknown. The V gene's germline CDR1 is SGHDN and CDR2 FVKESK. The V gene end was trimmed by 4 bases and the J gene end by 3 bases; junction bases not matched to a gene: 9. The CDR3 is made up of 16 amino acids. This sample is drawn from a study of siplizumab effects on memory and regulatory T cells. The study's findings and limits: Naive T cells, seemingly more diverse than memory cells, seemed major alloresponse contributors.

Repertoires were generated with immunoSEQ multiplex PCR, while TCRdb's copy carries only in-frame clones and drops some. This sample has around 100,000 clones, with more than 85% found just once. Sequenced sample: CD4+ T cells sorted from blood. The chain carries TRBV14 and TRBJ2-5; 9 bases agree with TRBD1. The source of this sequence is a human donor in good health. The CDR3 coding sequence is TGTGCCAGCAGCCTAACCTTTTGGACAGGGGAAGAGACCCAGTACTTC. Its protein product is CASSLTFWTGEETQYF.